The 8 T cell receptor beta chains given below trace back to one sample, sequenced in a study of early T cells in non-severe SARS-CoV-2 infection. TCRdb used MiXCR to reprocess the 5' RACE reads, holding one entry per CDR3 protein. The sample has fewer than 85,000 distinct CDR3 sequences, approximately 10% seen once. The material was whole blood, obtained at baseline. These receptors all come from an adult who was a healthcare worker with PCR-confirmed SARS-CoV-2 infection or an uninfected control (not recorded which).

This chain joins TRBV12-2 and TRBJ2-7; TRBD1, as called in the table, went unchecked against the DNA. TRBV12-2 is flagged as a pseudogene. This CDR3 has 17 amino acids. The CDR3 coding sequence is TGTGCAAGTCGGCTCAGAGCGGGGGCTACACTCTCCTACGAGCAGTACTTC. It specifies CASRLRAGATLSYEQYF.

This clonotype has just a few counts. The chain couples TRBV12-3 or TRBV12-4 to TRBJ2-5, with D tentatively TRBD1 or TRBD2 (6 bases each). V was shortened by 5 bases and J by 0 bases, with 19 bases between the two germline ends. The CDR3 is 17 residues long. CDR3 sequence: CASSGAFGGTDQETQYF. CDR3 bases: TGTGCCAGCAGTGGTGCGTTCGGGGGCACAGACCAAGAGACCCAGTACTTC.

This clonotype was observed at least ten times. The rearrangement joins TRBV29-1 to TRBJ2-1; 9 positions agree with TRBD1. Germline V gene lookup returns CDR1 SQVTM and CDR2 ANQGSEA. J lost 4 bases, V lost 6 bases, and 4 bases had no gene match. This CDR3 has 13 amino acids. In DNA form, the CDR3 reads TGCAGCGTCGTAGGACAGGGGTACAATGAGCAGTTCTTC. Protein: CSVVGQGYNEQFF.

This clonotype was seen a handful of times. This chain links TRBV5-5 with TRBJ2-3; 8 nucleotides line up with TRBD1. The CDR3 totals 15 residues. Germline V lookup: CDR1 SGHKS, CDR2 YYEKEE (reference sequence). V lost 4 bases and J lost 3; bases outside the gene matches: 7. The CDR3 DNA reads as TGTGCCAGCAGCCCGGACAGGGAATGGACAGATACGCAGTATTTT. It yields the protein CASSPDREWTDTQYF. Supplemented by reference TRBV5-5 and TRBJ2-3, the full variable domain reads DAGVTQSPTHLIKTRGQQVTLRCSPISGHKSVSWYQQVLGQGPQFIFQYYEKEERGRGNFPDRFSARQFPNYSSELNVNALLLGDSALYLCASSPDREWTDTQYFGPGTRLTVL.

This clonotype has more than one count but fewer than ten. V is TRBV5-5 and J is TRBJ1-1; D is possibly TRBD1 (6 bases). The CDR3 sequence is 15 residues long. The germline CDR1 and CDR2 sequences are SGHKS and YYEKEE (reference sequence). Deletions cut 4 bases from V and 2 bases from J, with 15 bases between. The CDR3 protein is CASSPTGYDNTEAFF. CDR3 bases: TGTGCCAGCAGCCCCACAGGGTACGACAACACTGAAGCTTTCTTT.

This clonotype was counted between two and nine times. V gene TRBV10-3 combines with J gene TRBJ2-6; possibly TRBD1 for D (5 bases). The germline gives CDR1 ENHRY, CDR2 SYGVKD. The CDR3 extends over 18 amino acids. Trimming cost V 4 bases and J 0 bases, with 16 bases left between them. The CDR3 sequence is CAISVSPGLISGANVLTF. The CDR3 DNA follows: TGTGCCATCAGTGTTTCACCAGGGCTGATCTCTGGGGCCAACGTCCTGACTTTC.

This chain joins TRBV7-6 and TRBJ2-1; 7 bases are shared with TRBD1. Germline trimming cut 4 bases from V and 9 bases from J; bases unmatched to any gene: 12. CDR1 is SGHVS, CDR2 FNYEAQ, per germline. The length of the CDR3 is 15 residues. CDR3 sequence: CASSSTGDLFGEQFF. CDR3 nucleotides: TGTGCCAGCAGCTCCACAGGGGATTTATTTGGTGAGCAGTTCTTC.

Ten or more counts support this clonotype. The V call is TRBV14, the J call TRBJ1-2; D remains unclear. This CDR3 comprises 14 residues. Trimming cost V 6 bases and J 3 bases, with 14 bases left between them. CDR1 is SGHDN and CDR2 is FVKESK in the germline V gene. CDR3 amino acids: CASRIGVLHYGYTF. CDR3 bases: TGTGCCAGCAGGATAGGCGTTTTACACTATGGCTACACCTTC.